This entry lists 8 T cell receptor beta chains sequenced from one sample in a study of cytomegalovirus exposure and HLA in healthy donors. This PCR relied on a set of 60 Vbeta primers and 13 Jbeta primers. Assay used: immunoSEQ multiplex PCR; TCRdb lists only in-frame clones, some missing. The sample carries 120,000 or so clones, under 90% recorded once. The sequenced material came from PBMCs. These receptors were taken from a woman aged 40 to 49 in good health and CMV-seropositive.

This rearrangement joins TRBV28 to TRBJ2-4, with 8 bases fitting TRBD1. Germline values: CDR1 MDHEN, CDR2 SYDVKM. The CDR3 is 19 amino acids. Germline trimming cut 2 bases from V and 2 bases from J; bases unmatched to any gene: 14. The CDR3, as DNA: TGTGCCAGCAGTTTAGCCGGAGACAGGGGAAAGCCTACCAAAAACATTCAGTACTTC. Its translation: CASSLAGDRGKPTKNIQYF.

The rearrangement joins TRBV16 to TRBJ2-5; the match to TRBD2 covers 9 bases. Germline assignment: CDR1 KGHSY and CDR2 FQNENV. CDR3 length: 19 residues. V lost 2 bases to trimming and J lost 2 bases; unmatched junction nucleotides: 15. CDR3 region: CASSQGVGTSSRLQETQYF. CDR3 DNA sequence: TGTGCCAGCAGCCAAGGGGTCGGGACTAGCAGTAGACTGCAAGAGACCCAGTACTTC.

V and J are TRBV11-3 and TRBJ2-7, with D possibly being TRBD1 (6 bases). Trimming shortened V by 5 bases and J by 2 bases, and 13 bases separated the two germline ends. Germline V gene lookup returns CDR1 SGHNT and CDR2 YENEEA. The CDR3 covers 14 residues. CDR3 region: CASSIRQATYEQYF. As DNA, the CDR3 is TGTGCCAGCAGCATTCGACAGGCGACCTACGAGCAGTACTTC.

The V gene is TRBV19, the J gene TRBJ1-6; D is undetermined. With 3 bases removed from V and 7 bases from J, the gap between germline ends came to 7 bases. There are 13 residues in the CDR3. Germline-derived CDR1 and CDR2 are LNHDA and SQIVND (reference sequence). In DNA form, the CDR3 reads TGTGCCAGTAGTATGGAACAGAATTCACCCCTCCACTTT. Amino acid sequence: CASSMEQNSPLHF.

The J gene is TRBJ1-1, the V gene TRBV9; D not certain. The CDR3 runs to 14 residues. V was cut by 3 bases and J by 0 bases, with 9 bases left in between. Germline V CDR1 and CDR2: SGDLS, YYNGEE. CDR3 region: CASSGGAMNTEAFF. In DNA form, the CDR3 reads TGTGCCAGCAGCGGAGGAGCAATGAACACTGAAGCTTTCTTT.

This clone has a handful of counts. The chain joins TRBV4-1 to TRBJ1-2; D not certain. Germline lookup yields CDR1 MGHRA and CDR2 YSYEKL. V was trimmed by 6 bases and J by 6 bases, leaving 11 bases between them. The CDR3 runs to 12 residues. CDR3 sequence: CASRLPSDGYTF. The CDR3 nucleotides read TGCGCCAGCAGACTACCGTCGGATGGCTACACCTTC.

This clone was counted between two and nine times. V usage is TRBV5-1 and J usage is TRBJ1-2; 12 bases map to TRBD1. The germline CDR1 and CDR2 sequences are SGHRS and YFSETQ. Trimming removed 4 bases from V and 4 bases from J; junction bases left unmatched: 5. The CDR3 length is 15 residues. Here the CDR3 reads CASSPAGQGAYGYTF. The CDR3, as DNA: TGCGCCAGCAGCCCTGCGGGACAGGGGGCCTATGGCTACACCTTC.

This chain uses TRBV6-4 with TRBJ2-2; 7 bases agree with TRBD1. This CDR3 comprises 14 residues. The ends lost 6 bases at V and 1 base at J; junction bases unmatched: 2. The germline gives CDR1 MRHNA, CDR2 SNTAGT. In DNA form, the CDR3 reads TGTGCCAGCAGGAGGGGGCAGAACACCGGGGAGCTGTTTTTT. It specifies CASRRGQNTGELFF.